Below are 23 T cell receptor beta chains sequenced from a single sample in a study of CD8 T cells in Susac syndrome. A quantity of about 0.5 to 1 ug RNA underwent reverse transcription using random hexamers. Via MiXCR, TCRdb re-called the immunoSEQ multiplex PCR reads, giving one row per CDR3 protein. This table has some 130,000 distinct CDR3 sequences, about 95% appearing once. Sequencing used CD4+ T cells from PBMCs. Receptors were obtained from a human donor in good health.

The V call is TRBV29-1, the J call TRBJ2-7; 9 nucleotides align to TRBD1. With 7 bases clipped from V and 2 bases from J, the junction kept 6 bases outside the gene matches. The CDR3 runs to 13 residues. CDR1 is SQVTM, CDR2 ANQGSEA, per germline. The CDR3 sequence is CSGGGQGPYEQYF. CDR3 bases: TGCAGCGGGGGGGGACAGGGCCCCTACGAGCAGTACTTC.

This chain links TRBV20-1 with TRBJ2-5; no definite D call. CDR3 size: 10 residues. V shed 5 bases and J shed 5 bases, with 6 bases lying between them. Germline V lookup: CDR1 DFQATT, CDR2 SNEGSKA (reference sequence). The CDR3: CSAYRETQYF. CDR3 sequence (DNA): TGCAGTGCTTATCGCGAGACCCAGTACTTC.

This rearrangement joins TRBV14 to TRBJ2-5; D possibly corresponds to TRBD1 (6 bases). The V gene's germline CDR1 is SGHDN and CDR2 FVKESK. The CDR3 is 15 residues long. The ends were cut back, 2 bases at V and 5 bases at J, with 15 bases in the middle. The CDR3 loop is CASSQRRQVLETQYF. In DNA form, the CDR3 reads TGTGCCAGCAGCCAACGGCGACAGGTTTTGGAGACCCAGTACTTC.

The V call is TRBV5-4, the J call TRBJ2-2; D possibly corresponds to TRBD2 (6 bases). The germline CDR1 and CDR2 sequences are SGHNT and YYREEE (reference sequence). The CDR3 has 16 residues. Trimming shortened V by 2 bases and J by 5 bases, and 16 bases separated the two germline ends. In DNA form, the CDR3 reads TGTGCCAGCAGCTTCAGCCCCGCGGGGAAAACCGGGGAGCTGTTTTTT. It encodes CASSFSPAGKTGELFF. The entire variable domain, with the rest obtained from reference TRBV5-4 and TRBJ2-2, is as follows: ETGVTQSPTHLIKTRGQQVTLRCSSQSGHNTVSWYQQALGQGPQFIFQYYREEENGRGNFPPRFSGLQFPNYSSELNVNALELDDSALYLCASSFSPAGKTGELFFGEGSRLTVL.

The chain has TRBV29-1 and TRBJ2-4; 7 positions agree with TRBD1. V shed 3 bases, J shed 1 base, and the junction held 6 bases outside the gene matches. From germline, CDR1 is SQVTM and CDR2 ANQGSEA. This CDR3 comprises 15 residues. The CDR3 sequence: CSVEQGETAKNIQYF. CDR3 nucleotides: TGCAGCGTTGAGCAGGGGGAGACGGCCAAAAACATTCAGTACTTC.

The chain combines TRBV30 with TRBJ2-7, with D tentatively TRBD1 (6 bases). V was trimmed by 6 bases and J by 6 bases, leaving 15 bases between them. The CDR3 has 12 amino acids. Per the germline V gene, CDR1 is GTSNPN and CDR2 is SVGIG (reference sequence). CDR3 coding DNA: TGTGCCTGTCGACAGGAAGGAGGCGAGCAGTACTTC. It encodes CACRQEGGEQYF.

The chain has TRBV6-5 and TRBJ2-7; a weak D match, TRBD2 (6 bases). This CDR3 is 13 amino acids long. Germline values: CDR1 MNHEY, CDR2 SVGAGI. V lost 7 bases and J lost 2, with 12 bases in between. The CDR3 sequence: CASTSAGTYEQYF. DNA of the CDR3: TGTGCCAGCACCTCCGCGGGAACCTACGAGCAGTACTTC.

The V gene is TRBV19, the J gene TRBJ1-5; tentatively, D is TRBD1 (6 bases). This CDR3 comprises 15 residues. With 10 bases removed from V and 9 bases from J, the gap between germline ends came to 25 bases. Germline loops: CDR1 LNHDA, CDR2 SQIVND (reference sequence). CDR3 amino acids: CATKAPGVRLWPQHF. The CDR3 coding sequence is TGTGCCACCAAGGCCCCAGGGGTGCGTCTTTGGCCCCAGCATTTT.

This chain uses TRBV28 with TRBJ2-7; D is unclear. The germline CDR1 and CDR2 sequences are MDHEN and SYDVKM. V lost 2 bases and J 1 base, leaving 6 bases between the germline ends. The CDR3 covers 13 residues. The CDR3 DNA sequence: TGTGCCAGCAGTTTACCCGAATCCTACGAGCAGTACTTC. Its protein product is CASSLPESYEQYF.

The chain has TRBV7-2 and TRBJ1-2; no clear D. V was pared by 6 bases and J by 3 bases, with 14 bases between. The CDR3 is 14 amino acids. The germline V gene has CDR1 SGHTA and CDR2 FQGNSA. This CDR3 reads CASRRREDHYGYTF. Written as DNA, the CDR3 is TGTGCCAGCAGACGCAGAGAGGACCACTATGGCTACACCTTC.

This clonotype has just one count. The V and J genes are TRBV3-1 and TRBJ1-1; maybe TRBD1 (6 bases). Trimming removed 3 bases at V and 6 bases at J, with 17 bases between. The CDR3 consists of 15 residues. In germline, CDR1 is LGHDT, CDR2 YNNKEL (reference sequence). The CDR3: CASSQSIRGGAEAFF. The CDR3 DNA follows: TGTGCCAGCAGCCAGTCTATCAGAGGGGGAGCTGAAGCTTTCTTT.

The CDR3 DNA is TGTGCCAGCAGAGCTAGCGGGAGGAAGGCAGAGACCCAGTACTTC. Protein: CASRASGRKAETQYF. The chain links TRBV2 to TRBJ2-5; 11 nucleotides align to TRBD2. The germline CDR1 and CDR2 sequences are SNHLY and FYNNEI. V shed 6 bases, J shed 4 bases, and the junction held 7 bases outside the gene matches. The CDR3 covers 15 residues.

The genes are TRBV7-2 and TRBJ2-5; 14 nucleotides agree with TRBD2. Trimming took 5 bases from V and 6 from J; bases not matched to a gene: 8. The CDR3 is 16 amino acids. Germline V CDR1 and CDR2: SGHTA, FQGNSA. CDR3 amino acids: CASSVGGLAGVKTQYF. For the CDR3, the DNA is TGTGCCAGCAGCGTCGGGGGACTAGCGGGAGTAAAGACCCAGTACTTC.

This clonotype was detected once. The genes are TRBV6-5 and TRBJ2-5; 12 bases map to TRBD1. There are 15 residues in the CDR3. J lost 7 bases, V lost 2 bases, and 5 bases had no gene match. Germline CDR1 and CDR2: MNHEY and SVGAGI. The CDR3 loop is CASSYGDRGLGTQYF. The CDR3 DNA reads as TGTGCCAGCAGTTACGGGGACAGGGGGCTTGGGACCCAGTACTTC.

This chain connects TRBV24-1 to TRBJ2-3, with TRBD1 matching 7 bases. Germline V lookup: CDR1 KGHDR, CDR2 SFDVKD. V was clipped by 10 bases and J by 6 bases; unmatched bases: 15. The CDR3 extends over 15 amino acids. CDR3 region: CATGGRDPSRDTQYF. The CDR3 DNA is TGTGCCACAGGGGGCCGGGACCCTAGCCGGGATACGCAGTATTTT.

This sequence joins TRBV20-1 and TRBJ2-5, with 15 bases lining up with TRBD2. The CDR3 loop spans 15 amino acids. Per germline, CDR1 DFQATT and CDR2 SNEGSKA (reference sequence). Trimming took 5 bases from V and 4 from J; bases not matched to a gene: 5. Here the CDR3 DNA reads TGCAGTGCTTGGACTAGCGGGAGGGCCAGAGAGACCCAGTACTTC. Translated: CSAWTSGRARETQYF.

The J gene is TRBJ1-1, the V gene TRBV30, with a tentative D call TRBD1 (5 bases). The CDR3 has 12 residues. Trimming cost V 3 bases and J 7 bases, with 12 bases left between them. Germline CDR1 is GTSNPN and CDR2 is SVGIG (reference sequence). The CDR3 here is CAWSRSRGEAFF. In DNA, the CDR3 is TGTGCCTGGAGCCGAAGTAGGGGTGAAGCTTTCTTT.

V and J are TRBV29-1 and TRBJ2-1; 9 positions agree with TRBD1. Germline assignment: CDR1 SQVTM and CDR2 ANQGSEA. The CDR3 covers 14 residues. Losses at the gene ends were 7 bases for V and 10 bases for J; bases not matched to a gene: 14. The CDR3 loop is CSARGTGTTQEQFF. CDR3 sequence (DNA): TGCAGCGCTCGCGGGACAGGGACTACCCAGGAGCAGTTCTTC.

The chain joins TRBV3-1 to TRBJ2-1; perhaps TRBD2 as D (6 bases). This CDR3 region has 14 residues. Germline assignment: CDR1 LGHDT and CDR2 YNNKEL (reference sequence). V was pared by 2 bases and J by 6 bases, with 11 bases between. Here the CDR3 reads CASSQKGLRNEQFF. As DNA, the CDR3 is TGTGCCAGCAGCCAAAAGGGACTTCGCAATGAGCAGTTCTTC.

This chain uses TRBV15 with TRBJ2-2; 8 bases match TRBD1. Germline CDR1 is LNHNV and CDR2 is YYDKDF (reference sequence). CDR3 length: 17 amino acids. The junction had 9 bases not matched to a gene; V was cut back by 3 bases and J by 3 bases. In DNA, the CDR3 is TGTGCCACCAGCAGTGATCCCAGGACAGGGTACACCGGGGAGCTGTTTTTT. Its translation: CATSSDPRTGYTGELFF.

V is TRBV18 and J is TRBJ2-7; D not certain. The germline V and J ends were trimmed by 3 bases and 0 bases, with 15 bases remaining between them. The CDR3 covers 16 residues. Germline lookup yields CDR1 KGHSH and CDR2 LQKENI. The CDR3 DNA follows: TGTGCCAGCTCACCGTCGGGCGCCACGAGCTCCTACGAGCAGTACTTC. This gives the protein CASSPSGATSSYEQYF.

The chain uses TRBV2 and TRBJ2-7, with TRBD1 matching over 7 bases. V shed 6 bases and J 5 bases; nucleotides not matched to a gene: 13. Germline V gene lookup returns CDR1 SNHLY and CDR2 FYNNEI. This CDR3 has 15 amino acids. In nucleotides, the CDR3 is TGTGCCAGCAGCCTCGCCTCGAGACAGGGTAACGAGCAGTACTTC. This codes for CASSLASRQGNEQYF.

CDR3 protein: CSAGTSGTLAKNIQYF. For the CDR3, the DNA is TGCAGTGCCGGGACTAGCGGGACTCTAGCCAAAAACATTCAGTACTTC. The chain employs TRBV20-1 and TRBJ2-4; TRBD2 matches 13 bases. Unmatched junction bases numbered 5, after V lost 6 bases and J lost 0 bases. CDR3 length: 16 amino acids. Germline V lookup: CDR1 DFQATT, CDR2 SNEGSKA (reference sequence).